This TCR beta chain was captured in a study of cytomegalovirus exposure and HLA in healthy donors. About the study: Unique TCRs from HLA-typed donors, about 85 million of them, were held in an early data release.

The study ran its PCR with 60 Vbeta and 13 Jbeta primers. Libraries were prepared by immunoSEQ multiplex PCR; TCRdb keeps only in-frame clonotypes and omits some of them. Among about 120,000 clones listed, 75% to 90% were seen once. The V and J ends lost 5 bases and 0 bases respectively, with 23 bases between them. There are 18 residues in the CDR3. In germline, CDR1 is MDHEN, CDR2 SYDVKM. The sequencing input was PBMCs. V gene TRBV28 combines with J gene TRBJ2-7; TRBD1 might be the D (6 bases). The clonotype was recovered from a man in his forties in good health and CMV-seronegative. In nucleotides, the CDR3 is TGTGCCAGCAGTCCGCTCTCAGGGACATCCCCGAACTCCTACGAGCAGTACTTC. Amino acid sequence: CASSPLSGTSPNSYEQYF. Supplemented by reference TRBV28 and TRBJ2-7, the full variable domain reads DVKVTQSSRYLVKRTGEKVFLECVQDMDHENMFWYRQDPGLGLRLIYFSYDVKMKEKGDIPEGYSVSREKKERFSLILESASTNQTSMYLCASSPLSGTSPNSYEQYFGPGTRLTVT.